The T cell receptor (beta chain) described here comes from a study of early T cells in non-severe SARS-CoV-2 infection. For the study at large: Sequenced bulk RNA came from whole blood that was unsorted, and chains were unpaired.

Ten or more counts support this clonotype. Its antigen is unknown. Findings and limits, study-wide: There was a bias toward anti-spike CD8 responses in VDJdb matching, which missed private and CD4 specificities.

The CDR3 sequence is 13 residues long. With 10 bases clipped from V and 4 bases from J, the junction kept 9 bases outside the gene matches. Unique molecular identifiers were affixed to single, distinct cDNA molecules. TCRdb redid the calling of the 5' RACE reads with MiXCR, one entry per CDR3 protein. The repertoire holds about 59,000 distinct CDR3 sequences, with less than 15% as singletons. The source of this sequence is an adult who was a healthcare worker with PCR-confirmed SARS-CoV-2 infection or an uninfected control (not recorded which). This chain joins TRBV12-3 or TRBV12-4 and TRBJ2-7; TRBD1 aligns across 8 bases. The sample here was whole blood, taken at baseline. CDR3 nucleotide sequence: TGTGCCATCAGCGGACAGGGTTATTACGAGCAGTACTTC. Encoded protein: CAISGQGYYEQYF.